The clone carrying this T cell receptor (beta chain) was observed a few times. Its antigen is currently unknown. The data derive from a study of identical twins. Study results and limitations: Beta out-of-frame sequences showed weaker excess sharing between twins.

In TCRdb, the 5' RACE reads were re-called with MiXCR into one record per CDR3 protein. The table includes some 660,000 distinct CDR3 sequences, under 9% detected once. V was pared by 0 bases and J by 2 bases, with 10 bases of the junction left unmatched. Germline-derived CDR1 and CDR2 are LGHDT and YNNKEL (reference sequence). This CDR3 is built from 18 residues. Healthy Caucasians supplied all donations. The data were also submitted as part of a second study, on yellow fever vaccine responses in identical twins.

V is TRBV3-1 and J is TRBJ2-1; 7 bases fit TRBD2. The TCR sequence derives from a woman aged 18-29 years in good health. The material sequenced was PBMCs. The DNA for the CDR3 is TGTGCCAGCAGCCAAGATGGCCCAGGCGCGGGAGCCTACAATGAGCAGTTCTTC. Its protein product is CASSQDGPGAGAYNEQFF.